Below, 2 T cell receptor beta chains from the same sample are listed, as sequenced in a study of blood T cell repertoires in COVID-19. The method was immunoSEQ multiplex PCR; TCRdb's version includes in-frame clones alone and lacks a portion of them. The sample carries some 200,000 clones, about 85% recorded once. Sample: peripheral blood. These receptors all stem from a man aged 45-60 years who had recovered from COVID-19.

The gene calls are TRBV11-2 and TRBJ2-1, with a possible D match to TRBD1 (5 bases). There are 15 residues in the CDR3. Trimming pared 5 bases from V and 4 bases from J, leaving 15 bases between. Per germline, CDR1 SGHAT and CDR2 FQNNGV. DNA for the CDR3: TGTGCCAGCAGCCCTAGGGTGAAGGGGTACAATGAGCAGTTCTTC. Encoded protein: CASSPRVKGYNEQFF.

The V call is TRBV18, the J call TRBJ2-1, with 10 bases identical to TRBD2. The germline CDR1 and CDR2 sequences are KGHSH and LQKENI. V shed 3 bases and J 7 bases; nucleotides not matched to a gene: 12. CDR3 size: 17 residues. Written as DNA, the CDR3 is TGTGCCAGCTCACCCTCCCTAGCGGGAGTCACTGGAAATGAGCAGTTCTTC. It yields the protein CASSPSLAGVTGNEQFF.